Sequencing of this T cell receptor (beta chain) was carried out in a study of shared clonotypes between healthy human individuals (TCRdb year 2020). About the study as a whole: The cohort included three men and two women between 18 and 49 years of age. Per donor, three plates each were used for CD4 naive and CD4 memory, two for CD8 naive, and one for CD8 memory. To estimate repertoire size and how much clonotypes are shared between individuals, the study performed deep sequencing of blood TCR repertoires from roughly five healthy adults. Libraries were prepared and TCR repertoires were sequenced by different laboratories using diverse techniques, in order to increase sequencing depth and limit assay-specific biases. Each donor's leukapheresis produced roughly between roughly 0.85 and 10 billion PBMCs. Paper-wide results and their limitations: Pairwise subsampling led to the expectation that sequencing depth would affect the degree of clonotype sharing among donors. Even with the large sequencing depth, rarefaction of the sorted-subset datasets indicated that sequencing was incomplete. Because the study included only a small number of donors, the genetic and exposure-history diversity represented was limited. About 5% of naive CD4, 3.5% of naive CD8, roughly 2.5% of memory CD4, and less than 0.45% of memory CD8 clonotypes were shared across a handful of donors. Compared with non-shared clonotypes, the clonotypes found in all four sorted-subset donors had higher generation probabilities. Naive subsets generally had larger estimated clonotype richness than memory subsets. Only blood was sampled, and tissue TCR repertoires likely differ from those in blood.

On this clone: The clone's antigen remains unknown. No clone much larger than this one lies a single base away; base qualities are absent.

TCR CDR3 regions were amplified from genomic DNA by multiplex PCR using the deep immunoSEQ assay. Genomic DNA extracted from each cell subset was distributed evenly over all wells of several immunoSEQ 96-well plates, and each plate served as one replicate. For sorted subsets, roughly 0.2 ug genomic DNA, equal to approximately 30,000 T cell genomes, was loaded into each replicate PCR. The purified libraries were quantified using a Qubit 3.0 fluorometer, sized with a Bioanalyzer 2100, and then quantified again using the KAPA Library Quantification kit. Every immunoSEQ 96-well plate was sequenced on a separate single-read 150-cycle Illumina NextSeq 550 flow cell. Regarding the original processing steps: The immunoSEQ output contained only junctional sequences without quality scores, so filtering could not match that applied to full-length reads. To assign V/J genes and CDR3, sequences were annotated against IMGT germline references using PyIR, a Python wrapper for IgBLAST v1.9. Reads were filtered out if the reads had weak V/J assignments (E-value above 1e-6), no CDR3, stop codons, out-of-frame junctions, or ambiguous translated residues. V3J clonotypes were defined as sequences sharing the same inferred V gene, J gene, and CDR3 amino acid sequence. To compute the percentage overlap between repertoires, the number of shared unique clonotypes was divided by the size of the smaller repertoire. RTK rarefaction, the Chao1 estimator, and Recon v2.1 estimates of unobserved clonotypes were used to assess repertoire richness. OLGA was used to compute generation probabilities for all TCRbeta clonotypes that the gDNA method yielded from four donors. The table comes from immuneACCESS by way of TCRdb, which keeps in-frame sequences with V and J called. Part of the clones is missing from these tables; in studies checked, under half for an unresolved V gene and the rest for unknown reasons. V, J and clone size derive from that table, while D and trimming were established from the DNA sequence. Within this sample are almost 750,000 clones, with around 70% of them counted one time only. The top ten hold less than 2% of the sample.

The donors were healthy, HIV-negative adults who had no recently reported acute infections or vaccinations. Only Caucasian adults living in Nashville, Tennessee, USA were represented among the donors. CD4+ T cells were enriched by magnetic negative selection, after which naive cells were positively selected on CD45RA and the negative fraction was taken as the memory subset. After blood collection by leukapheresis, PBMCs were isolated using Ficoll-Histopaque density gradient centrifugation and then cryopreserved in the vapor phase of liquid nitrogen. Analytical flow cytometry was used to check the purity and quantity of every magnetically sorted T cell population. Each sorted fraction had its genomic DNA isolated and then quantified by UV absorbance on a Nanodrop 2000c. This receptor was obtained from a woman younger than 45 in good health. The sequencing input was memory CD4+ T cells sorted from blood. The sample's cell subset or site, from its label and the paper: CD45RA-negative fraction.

CDR3 sequence: CSVEGSGGRAYEQYF. Here is the DNA: TGCAGCGTTGAGGGGTCTGGCGGGAGGGCCTACGAGCAGTACTTC. The sequence joins TRBV29-1 to TRBJ2-7, with TRBD2 identical over 9 junction bases. Compared with germline, V lacks 3 bases and J lacks 2 bases; bases without a gene match: 8. The CDR3 sequence holds 15 residues, the cysteine and phenylalanine included. The entry retains the CDR3 DNA only, 45 bases that are in frame from base 1. CDR1 and CDR2, per the germline V gene, are SQVTM and ANQGSEA.